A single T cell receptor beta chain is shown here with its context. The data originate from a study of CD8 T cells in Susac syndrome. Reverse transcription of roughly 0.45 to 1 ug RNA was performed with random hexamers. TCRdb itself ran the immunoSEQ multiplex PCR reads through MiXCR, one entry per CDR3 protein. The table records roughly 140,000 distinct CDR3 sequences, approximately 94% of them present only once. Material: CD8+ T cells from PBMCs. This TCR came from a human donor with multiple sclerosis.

Written as DNA, the CDR3 is TGTGCCATCAGTGTTCTCCAGGGATCGGAGATGAACACTGAAGCTTTCTTT. Residues: CAISVLQGSEMNTEAFF. The chain employs TRBV10-3 and TRBJ1-1; tentatively, D is TRBD1 (5 bases). CDR1 and CDR2 from the germline V gene are ENHRY and SYGVKD. V lost 4 bases and J lost 0, with 18 bases in between. This CDR3 is 17 amino acids long.